Shown below are 19 T cell receptor beta chains from a single sample sequenced in a study of Tregs in tolerant kidney transplant recipients. Produced via immunoSEQ multiplex PCR; TCRdb's table is partial and in-frame only. The ten most abundant clones cover approximately 15% of a sample with roughly 32,000 clones. This specimen was CD8+ T cells from blood, taken before the transplant. The receptors were sampled from a human donor who received a combined kidney and bone marrow transplant.

Comments on this clone: The read halts 3 residues ahead of the CDR3 end, with the missing end drawn from the germline J gene. This rearrangement joins TRBV30 to TRBJ2-7; possible D gene TRBD2, 7 bases. CDR1 is GTSNPN and CDR2 is SVGIG in the germline V gene (reference sequence). CDR3 length: 15 amino acids. Trimming stripped 3 bases from V and 5 bases from J, with 20 bases between. Partial CDR3 DNA: TGTGCCTGGAGCGGGGGGCCTCAACCTGACCACGAG. Protein: CAWSGGPQPDHE. The entire CDR3 sequence reads CAWSGGPQPDHEQYF.

The CDR3 DNA, read in part, is TGTGCCAGCAGCCAAGATCCTCCGCGGCCAAGCTCCTACGAG. This encodes CASSQDPPRPSSYE. The full-length CDR3 reads as CASSQDPPRPSSYEQYF. The chain uses TRBV4-2 and TRBJ2-7, with D unresolved. The read stops 3 residues short of the end of the CDR3; the missing end is completed from the germline J gene. V was trimmed by 0 bases and J by 0 bases, leaving 15 bases between them. Germline loops: CDR1 LGHNA, CDR2 YNFKEQ. The CDR3 is made up of 17 amino acids.

Turning to this clone: The CDR3 end falls 3 residues outside the read, so it is completed with the germline J gene. The chain has TRBV10-3 and TRBJ1-6; unclear D gene. Germline lookup yields CDR1 ENHRY and CDR2 SYGVKD. V shed 2 bases and J shed 0 bases, with 8 bases lying between them. The CDR3 totals 16 residues. The CDR3 loop is CAISEEASSYNSPLHF. The part of the CDR3 DNA that was read is TGTGCCATCAGTGAGGAGGCCAGCTCCTATAATTCACCC.

CDR3 region: CSARGDSGSWHEQFF. Incomplete CDR3 DNA: TGCAGTGCTAGAGGAGATAGCGGGAGCTGGCATGAG. The rearrangement links TRBV20-1 to TRBJ2-1, with 9 positions matching TRBD2. Sequencing ends 3 residues short of the CDR3 end; the germline J gene provides the rest. V shed 1 base, J shed 8 bases, and the junction held 9 bases outside the gene matches. CDR1 and CDR2 (germline): DFQATT, SNEGSKA (reference sequence). The CDR3 has 15 amino acids.

A word on this clone: The read terminates 3 residues ahead of where the CDR3 ends, so the germline J gene completes it. V is TRBV5-6 and J is TRBJ2-1; TRBD1 might be the D (6 bases). Germline V gene sequence: CDR1 SGHDT, CDR2 YYEEEE. The ends were cut back, 5 bases at V and 0 bases at J, with 12 bases in the middle. The length of the CDR3 is 15 residues. Here the CDR3 reads CASSEQGLSYNEQFF. The CDR3 DNA, read in part, is TGTGCCAGCAGTGAACAGGGCCTCTCCTACAATGAG.

In the case of this clone: From the germline J gene comes the end of the CDR3, since the read stops 3 residues before it. The chain combines TRBV5-3 with TRBJ2-4; TRBD1 aligns across 7 bases. TRBV5-3 is an ORF, with its function uncertain. This CDR3 has 20 residues. Unmatched junction bases numbered 19, after V lost 4 bases and J lost 0 bases. CDR3 sequence reads: CARSPRPAWDSFLAKNIQYF. The sequenced CDR3 bases are TGTGCCAGAAGCCCACGACCCGCATGGGACAGTTTCCTAGCCAAAAACATT.

The part of the CDR3 DNA that was read is TGTGCCAGCAGCTCGGGGGTGAACACTGAA. Protein sequence: CASSSGVNTE. The CDR3, in full, reads CASSSGVNTEAFF. V gene TRBV7-9 combines with J gene TRBJ1-1, with a tentative D call TRBD1 (5 bases). From the germline J gene comes the end of the CDR3, since the read stops 3 residues before it. Germline V gene lookup returns CDR1 SEHNR and CDR2 FQNEAQ (reference sequence). This CDR3 has 13 residues. The V and J ends lost 4 bases and 0 bases respectively, with 6 bases between them.

Notes on this clone: The CDR3 end lies 3 residues beyond the end of the read and is filled in from the germline J gene. This chain connects TRBV7-8 to TRBJ2-7; no clear D. Trimming stripped 1 base from V and 2 bases from J, with 12 bases between. CDR3 length equals 15 residues. Per the germline V gene, CDR1 is SGHVS and CDR2 is FQNEAQ. The DNA read from the CDR3 is TGTGCCAGCAGCTTAGACCTCTCAAGCCCCTACGAG. It is translated as CASSLDLSSPYE. The CDR3 in full is CASSLDLSSPYEQYF.

In the case of this clone: Sequencing ends 3 residues short of the CDR3 end; the germline J gene provides the rest. The J gene is TRBJ2-1, the V gene TRBV10-2; TRBD2 matches at 12 bases. The J segment lost 9 bases and the V segment lost 8 bases, leaving 11 bases of the junction unmatched. The CDR3 is 15 amino acids. The germline gives CDR1 WSHSY, CDR2 SAAADI. The CDR3 bases that were read are TGCGCCAGCCAACACCCTAGCGGGAGGGCTTTTGAG. This codes for CASQHPSGRAFE. In full, the CDR3 is CASQHPSGRAFEQFF.

In regard to this clone: The CDR3 end falls 3 residues outside the read, so it is completed with the germline J gene. The rearrangement joins TRBV20-1 to TRBJ1-2; D is unclear. The V gene lost 0 bases and the J gene lost 6 bases, with 11 bases spanning the gap. Looked up from germline, CDR1 is DFQATT and CDR2 is SNEGSKA (reference sequence). The CDR3 sequence is 13 residues long. Here the CDR3 reads CSARDQSSHGYTF. CDR3 bases read: TGCAGTGCTAGAGATCAGTCCTCCCATGGC.

As regards this clone: The CDR3 extends 3 residues past the end of the read, so its final part is completed from the germline J gene. V and J are TRBV19 and TRBJ1-5; D is perhaps TRBD1 (6 bases). V was cut by 3 bases and J by 6 bases, with 12 bases left in between. The germline V gene encodes CDR1 LNHDA and CDR2 SQIVND (reference sequence). The CDR3 spans 14 residues. The CDR3 loop reads CASSIGTSPQPQHF. The part of the CDR3 DNA that was read is TGTGCCAGTAGTATCGGGACATCCCCTCAGCCC.

In regard to this clone: The read halts 3 residues ahead of the CDR3 end, with the missing end drawn from the germline J gene. The chain couples TRBV29-1 to TRBJ2-5; 9 nucleotides agree with TRBD2. Germline V gene sequence: CDR1 SQVTM, CDR2 ANQGSEA. The V segment lost 7 bases and the J segment 2 bases; nucleotides outside the gene matches: 8. The CDR3 runs to 14 residues. CDR3 bases read: TGCAGCGGCCGACTAGCGGAACTACAAGAGACC. This sequence encodes CSGRLAELQET. The full CDR3 is CSGRLAELQETQYF. The variable domain in full, with the rest retrieved from reference TRBV29-1 and TRBJ2-5, is SAVISQKPSRDICQRGTSLTIQCQVDSQVTMMFWYRQQPGQSLTLIATANQGSEATYESGFVIDKFPISRPNLTFSTLTVSNMSPEDSSIYLCSGRLAELQETQYFGPGTRLLVL.

As to this clone: The observed sequence ends 3 residues before the CDR3 terminus, with the missing tail filled in from the germline J gene. V and J are TRBV19 and TRBJ1-1; 8 bases align to TRBD1. The germline CDR1 and CDR2 sequences are LNHDA and SQIVND (reference sequence). The CDR3 is 14 amino acids. The V and J ends lost 2 bases and 4 bases, in that order; junction bases with no gene match: 3. CDR3 DNA (partial): TGTGCCAGTAGTATAACAGGGGGTGGCACTGAA. Amino acid sequence: CASSITGGGTE. The whole CDR3 protein is CASSITGGGTEAFF.

For this clone: The read comes to an end 3 residues before the CDR3 does, leaving the germline J gene to fill in the end. V is TRBV5-1 and J is TRBJ2-1, with TRBD1 matching 9 bases. Per germline, CDR1 SGHRS and CDR2 YFSETQ. V dropped 0 bases and J dropped 5; count of bases not matched to a gene: 6. This CDR3 region has 16 residues. Incomplete CDR3 DNA: TGCGCCAGCAGCTTGGTAGGGACAGGGATTAACAATGAG. Amino acids: CASSLVGTGINNE. The whole CDR3 sequence is CASSLVGTGINNEQFF. The whole variable domain, filled in from reference TRBV5-1 and TRBJ2-1, reads KAGVTQTPRYLIKTRGQQVTLSCSPISGHRSVSWYQQTPGQGLQFLFEYFSETQRNKGNFPGRFSGRQFSNSRSEMNVSTLELGDSALYLCASSLVGTGINNEQFFGPGTRLTVL.

Turning to this clone: The read is 3 residues too short to cover the CDR3 end, so that end is filled in from the germline J gene. The genes are TRBV5-1 and TRBJ2-5; perhaps TRBD2 as D (6 bases). Germline V lookup: CDR1 SGHRS, CDR2 YFSETQ. The CDR3 sequence is 13 residues long. V dropped 0 bases and J dropped 5 bases, with 8 bases sitting between them. The DNA read from the CDR3 is TGCGCCAGCAGCTTGGTGCTAGCGGAGACC. This encodes CASSLVLAET. The entire CDR3 is CASSLVLAETQYF.

Remarks on this clone: The read terminates 3 residues before the CDR3 end, so the remaining end is supplied by the germline J gene. This chain joins TRBV7-9 and TRBJ2-3; D is uncertain. CDR3 length: 11 amino acids. Germline V gene sequence: CDR1 SEHNR, CDR2 FQNEAQ (reference sequence). V was clipped by 5 bases and J by 3 bases, with 3 bases between them. Incomplete CDR3 DNA: TGTGCCAGCAGCGCGACAGATACG. Its translation is CASSATDT. The full CDR3 sequence reads CASSATDTQYF.

Note on this clone: Its ends do not fully match the called genes, so a read error is possible. The read terminates 3 residues ahead of where the CDR3 ends, so the germline J gene completes it. V is TRBV4-2 and J is TRBJ2-7, with 8 bases aligning to TRBD2. CDR1 is LGHNA and CDR2 is YNFKEQ in the germline V gene. The CDR3 runs 15 residues. CDR3 amino acids: CASSQEVLAAYEQYF. CDR3 bases read: TGCGCCAGCAGCCAAGAAGTACTAGCGGCCTACGAG.

Note on this clone: From the germline J gene comes the end of the CDR3, since the read stops 3 residues before it. The genes are TRBV11-2 and TRBJ1-5; perhaps TRBD1 as D (5 bases). The germline V and J ends were trimmed by 5 bases and 2 bases, with 13 bases remaining between them. The CDR3 totals 15 residues. Germline V gene sequence: CDR1 SGHAT, CDR2 FQNNGV. The sequenced CDR3 bases are TGTGCCAGCAGCCGCGGGGGGGTTGGCAATCAGCCC. Translation: CASSRGGVGNQP. The entire CDR3 reads CASSRGGVGNQPQHF.

A note on this clone: Read sequence stops 3 residues before the CDR3 end, and the germline J gene provides the missing end. The chain uses TRBV7-6 and TRBJ1-1, with a weak D call TRBD1 (6 bases). The CDR3 sequence is 18 residues long. CDR1 is SGHVS and CDR2 is FNYEAQ in the germline V gene. Trimming cost V 1 base and J 0 bases, with 18 bases left between them. The CDR3 loop reads CASSLVTRGGVMNTEAFF. The sequenced CDR3 bases are TGTGCCAGCAGCTTAGTGACTAGGGGGGGAGTAATGAACACTGAA.